This is a list of T cell receptor beta chains from one sample in a study of identical twins. Using its own MiXCR run on the 5' RACE reads, TCRdb lists one record per CDR3 protein. Among 450,000 or so distinct CDR3 sequences, 20% to 30% were seen once, and the ten largest hold 2.9%. A further study also used this sample, focusing on T cells expressing NK-cell markers.

Sequenced material: CD4+ T cells sorted from blood. The receptors come from a woman younger than 35 in good health. Both conserved end residues are part of each CDR3. Each record gives: D gene, J gene, V gene, clone size, CDR3 protein, CDR3 DNA. D genes are given only for firm matches. A row's size may be missing; if present it is once, few, many or a size class.

D: -
J: TRBJ2-1
V: TRBV20-1
size: -
CDR3: CSAKIGLNEQFF
DNA: TGCAGTGCAAAGATAGGGCTGAATGAGCAGTTCTTC

D: -
J: TRBJ2-7
V: TRBV20-1
size: -
CDR3: CSARDVGRSYEQYF
DNA: TGCAGTGCTAGAGACGTGGGGAGGTCCTACGAGCAGTACTTC

D: -
J: TRBJ2-5
V: TRBV5-1
size: few
CDR3: CASSRDTAGETQYF
DNA: TGCGCCAGCAGCCGGGACACAGCGGGGGAGACCCAGTACTTC

D: -
J: TRBJ1-1
V: TRBV5-1
size: -
CDR3: CASSPTGTEAFF
DNA: TGCGCCAGCAGCCCTACAGGGACTGAAGCTTTCTTT

D: TRBD2
J: TRBJ2-7
V: TRBV6-2/TRBV6-3
size: -
CDR3: CASSFTRLAGLSYEQYF
DNA: TGTGCCAGCAGTTTCACTCGACTAGCGGGACTCTCCTACGAGCAGTACTTC

D: -
J: TRBJ1-6
V: TRBV25-1
size: -
CDR3: CASSVVRDSPLHF
DNA: TGTGCCAGCAGTGTAGTAAGGGATTCACCCCTCCACTTT

D: -
J: TRBJ2-6
V: TRBV2
size: few
CDR3: CASRLFQGSGANVLTF
DNA: TGTGCCAGCAGACTTTTTCAGGGATCAGGGGCCAACGTCCTGACTTTC

D: -
J: TRBJ2-1
V: TRBV10-3
size: few
CDR3: CAISEWSSEYQSSYNEQFF
DNA: TGTGCCATCAGTGAGTGGTCTAGCGAGTATCAAAGCTCCTACAATGAGCAGTTCTTC

D: -
J: TRBJ1-1
V: TRBV12-3/TRBV12-4
size: few
CDR3: CASSFPLTANTEAFF
DNA: TGTGCCAGCAGTTTCCCTTTGACAGCGAACACTGAAGCTTTCTTT

D: -
J: TRBJ1-1
V: TRBV12-3/TRBV12-4
size: -
CDR3: CASTLHQGRYTEAFF
DNA: TGTGCCAGCACTCTCCATCAGGGGAGGTACACTGAAGCTTTCTTT

D: -
J: TRBJ2-4
V: TRBV11-2
size: -
CDR3: CASSPQGRIAKNIQYF
DNA: TGTGCCAGCAGCCCTCAGGGAAGGATAGCCAAAAACATTCAGTACTTC

D: TRBD2
J: TRBJ2-2
V: TRBV5-1
size: medium-sized
CDR3: CASSLTSGLNTGELFF
DNA: TGCGCCAGCAGCTTGACTAGCGGGTTAAACACCGGGGAGCTGTTTTTT

D: -
J: TRBJ1-2
V: TRBV5-8
size: -
CDR3: CASNTRTRGFGYTF
DNA: TGTGCCAGCAACACGCGTACCAGGGGCTTTGGCTACACCTTC

D: -
J: TRBJ2-5
V: TRBV25-1
size: -
CDR3: CASRLETQYF
DNA: TGTGCCAGCCGTTTAGAGACCCAGTACTTC

D: -
J: TRBJ2-7
V: TRBV20-1
size: few
CDR3: CSATQGVSYEQYF
DNA: TGCAGTGCCACCCAGGGAGTTTCATACGAGCAGTACTTC

D: -
J: TRBJ2-7
V: TRBV6-1
size: -
CDR3: CASSVGHSNDYEQYF
DNA: TGTGCCAGCTCGGTGGGACATTCTAATGATTACGAGCAGTACTTC

D: -
J: TRBJ1-5
V: TRBV28
size: many
CDR3: CASSFWSQPQHF
DNA: TGTGCCAGCAGTTTCTGGTCTCAGCCCCAGCATTTT

D: TRBD2
J: TRBJ2-1
V: TRBV4-1
size: -
CDR3: CASQTSGRPREYNEQFF
DNA: TGCGCCAGCCAGACTAGCGGGAGGCCAAGGGAGTACAATGAGCAGTTCTTC

D: TRBD1
J: TRBJ2-2
V: TRBV5-1
size: many
CDR3: CASSYRGNTGELFF
DNA: TGCGCCAGCAGTTACAGGGGAAACACCGGGGAGCTGTTTTTT

D: TRBD1
J: TRBJ1-1
V: TRBV2
size: few
CDR3: CAGREQGWTEAFF
DNA: TGTGCCGGACGGGAACAGGGGTGGACTGAAGCTTTCTTT

D: -
J: TRBJ2-1
V: TRBV20-1
size: -
CDR3: CSASAGGDEQFF
DNA: TGCAGTGCATCCGCCGGCGGCGATGAGCAGTTCTTC

D: TRBD2
J: TRBJ2-1
V: TRBV7-8
size: few
CDR3: CASSLGLAATQFF
DNA: TGTGCCAGCAGCTTAGGACTAGCCGCAACTCAGTTCTTC

D: -
J: TRBJ1-4
V: TRBV10-3
size: few
CDR3: CAISESLGKLFF
DNA: TGTGCCATCAGTGAGTCGCTGGGAAAACTGTTTTTT

D: TRBD2
J: TRBJ2-2
V: TRBV10-2
size: few
CDR3: CASSERAGAYTGELFF
DNA: TGCGCCAGCAGTGAGAGGGCGGGAGCGTACACCGGGGAGCTGTTTTTT

D: -
J: TRBJ2-1
V: TRBV29-1
size: few
CDR3: CSVENRRGNEQFF
DNA: TGCAGCGTTGAAAATCGAAGGGGGAATGAGCAGTTCTTC

D: -
J: TRBJ2-1
V: TRBV6-1
size: few
CDR3: CASRSSLAHNEQFF
DNA: TGTGCCAGCAGGAGTAGCTTGGCTCACAATGAGCAGTTCTTC

D: -
J: TRBJ1-1
V: TRBV19
size: -
CDR3: CASRDGFFNTEAFF
DNA: TGTGCCTCTAGAGACGGGTTTTTCAACACTGAAGCTTTCTTT

D: -
J: TRBJ1-6
V: TRBV12-3/TRBV12-4
size: few
CDR3: CASSLGRINNSPLHF
DNA: TGTGCCAGCAGTTTAGGGCGGATAAATAATTCACCCCTCCACTTT

D: -
J: TRBJ2-1
V: TRBV20-1
size: few
CDR3: CSARTGLSYNEQFF
DNA: TGCAGTGCTAGAACGGGACTGTCCTACAATGAGCAGTTCTTC

D: TRBD2
J: TRBJ2-1
V: TRBV11-2
size: -
CDR3: CASSFEGLREGRNEQFF
DNA: TGTGCCAGCAGCTTCGAAGGGTTGCGGGAGGGCCGCAATGAGCAGTTCTTC

D: -
J: TRBJ2-7
V: TRBV29-1
size: few
CDR3: CSVIREHEQYF
DNA: TGCAGCGTTATCAGGGAGCACGAGCAGTACTTC

D: TRBD2
J: TRBJ2-1
V: TRBV3-1
size: -
CDR3: CASSQGTSGAYNEQFF
DNA: TGTGCCAGCAGCCAGGGAACTAGCGGGGCCTACAATGAGCAGTTCTTC

D: TRBD2
J: TRBJ2-2
V: TRBV20-1
size: few
CDR3: CSARRGKNTGELFF
DNA: TGCAGTGCTAGGCGGGGGAAGAACACCGGGGAGCTGTTTTTT